What follows describes a single T cell receptor (beta chain). Assay: immunoSEQ multiplex PCR; the TCRdb copy retains only in-frame clones and omits some. The sample includes some 52,000 clones, roughly 92% of them seen just once. This entry is derived from a study of T cell changes during pregnancy in multiple sclerosis. After removal of 4 bases from V and 6 bases from J, the junction contained 8 bases not matched to a gene. CDR1 LGHNA and CDR2 YSLEER come from the germline V gene. This CDR3 spans 15 amino acids. The sequence was collected from a female donor with multiple sclerosis, enrolled in a pregnancy study. The specimen comprised CD4+ T cells from peripheral blood mononuclear cells, sampled in the third trimester of pregnancy. J is TRBJ1-4 and V is TRBV4-3; 7 bases are shared with TRBD1. The DNA of the CDR3 is TGCGCCAGCAGCCGAGACAGGGCGAGGCATGAAAAACTGTTTTTT. Its translation is CASSRDRARHEKLFF.